A selection of T cell receptor beta chains follows, all from one sample in a study of monozygotic twins with inflammatory bowel disease. TCRdb reprocessed the 5' RACE reads, with one entry per CDR3 protein and no DNA. The sample table sets out about 200,000 distinct CDR3 sequences. The sequencing input was blood. The receptors were sampled from a human donor with ulcerative colitis or Crohn's disease, or a healthy co-twin of an affected twin (not recorded which). Both conserved end residues are part of each CDR3.

j_call v_call cdr3_aa
TRBJ2-3 TRBV3-1 CASSQRASGDLRDTQYF
TRBJ2-7 TRBV7-9 CASSESSYEQYF
TRBJ1-6 TRBV3-1 CASSHARSGSSYNSPLHF
TRBJ2-2 TRBV6-1 CASSRDRDTGELFF
TRBJ1-6 TRBV6-1 CASSPLSGPITLHF
TRBJ2-7 TRBV5-1 CASSLETSGAYEQYF
TRBJ2-7 TRBV30 CAIWTGLSYEQYF
TRBJ2-3 TRBV4-1 CASSQVDTQYF
TRBJ1-5 TRBV28 CASSLRQPQHF
TRBJ2-2 TRBV7-6 CASSLAPGGKVGELFF
TRBJ2-2 TRBV5-1 CASSFRETGNTGELFF
TRBJ2-5 TRBV6-1 CASNKRGGEETQYF
TRBJ1-6 TRBV12-3/TRBV12-4 CASTQQGANSPLHF
TRBJ1-6 TRBV18 CASSGQGDNSPLHF
TRBJ2-7 TRBV5-1 CASGPTDPDEQYF
TRBJ1-2 TRBV20-1 CSADSRGETYGYTF
TRBJ2-7 TRBV12-3/TRBV12-4 CASSPDRELFTEQYF
TRBJ2-5 TRBV12-3/TRBV12-4 CASSFFGEETQYF
TRBJ1-2 TRBV9 CASSVDEFYGYTF
TRBJ2-6 TRBV29-1 CSVEAEGANVLTF
TRBJ1-1 TRBV19 CASSMAQGQSMNTEAFF
TRBJ1-5 TRBV5-1 CASSPGTEGNQPQHF
TRBJ2-1 TRBV20-1 CSARVAGHEQFF
TRBJ2-5 TRBV7-2 CASSLGPLGQETQYF
TRBJ2-2 TRBV4-1 CASSQTSLNTGELFF
TRBJ2-7 TRBV9 CASSPKQSSYEQYF
TRBJ2-4 TRBV7-2 CASTRPDISIQYF
TRBJ2-1 TRBV5-1 CASSLLAGGTYNEQFF
TRBJ2-7 TRBV5-6 CASSLWVSYEQYF
TRBJ2-2 TRBV7-9 CASSLDGELFF
TRBJ2-1 TRBV7-6 CASSAVPGLDSYNEQFF
TRBJ1-4 TRBV4-3 CASSQAHGAVGEKLFF
TRBJ2-5 TRBV6-5 CANISDIPGTQYF
TRBJ1-1 TRBV24-1 CATSDTGPNTEAFF
TRBJ2-5 TRBV5-4 CASSRGTGDQETQYF
TRBJ1-6 TRBV4-2 CASSQATGGSSPFHF
TRBJ2-3 TRBV4-2 CASSQDSGRQYF
TRBJ1-1 TRBV4-2 CASSQDSPGIDTEAFF
TRBJ1-6 TRBV7-9 CASSLAGTGFLPLHF
TRBJ2-1 TRBV12-3/TRBV12-4 CASQAEREQFF
TRBJ2-5 TRBV27 CASRLGETQYF
TRBJ2-7 TRBV6-1 CASSYSASYEQYF
TRBJ2-7 TRBV5-1 CASSLRGQGYEQYF
TRBJ2-3 TRBV12-3/TRBV12-4 CASSLERILPYTDTQYF
TRBJ1-1 TRBV12-3/TRBV12-4 CATGDDRSTEAFF
TRBJ1-1 TRBV5-1 CASSLGDRVNTEAFF
TRBJ1-3 TRBV25-1 CASRSGGGNTIYF
TRBJ1-1 TRBV5-1 CASSPSTGTNTEAFF
TRBJ2-2 TRBV12-3/TRBV12-4 CASSFEGIFGELFF
TRBJ2-1 TRBV7-9 CASSSEWRGAPYNEQFF
TRBJ2-1 TRBV6-6 CASCRTGSYNEQFF
TRBJ1-5 TRBV20-1 CSASPGSNQPQHF
TRBJ1-2 TRBV6-1 CASNKGGNRLYGYTF
TRBJ2-1 TRBV5-1 CASSLEAGLGNEQFF
TRBJ2-5 TRBV30 CAWSVEQATRETQYF
TRBJ2-1 TRBV7-7 CASSQFTEGEQFF
TRBJ1-6 TRBV4-1 CASSQTQGSSYNSPLHF
TRBJ1-2 TRBV7-2 CASSAGQENYGYTF
TRBJ1-2 TRBV5-5 CASSPPGLHGYTF